Shown below are 21 T cell receptor beta chains from a single sample sequenced in a study of regulatory T cells in long-lasting Graves disease. Documented time point: newly diagnosed GD, antithyroid drugs for less than 3 months. PBMCs were the source of the RNA used for TCR sequencing. Libraries of TCR beta came from iRepertoire HTBI primers plus Arm-PCR of CDR3 regions. TCRdb re-called the multiplex PCR reads through MiXCR, storing one row per CDR3 protein. The data contain around 240,000 distinct CDR3 sequences, approximately 20% of them singletons. This sample was shared with a second study, whose subject was T cells in Graves' hyperthyroidism and ophthalmopathy.

This sample comprised peripheral blood mononuclear cells (PBMCs), obtained at new diagnosis, from a patient treated with antithyroid drugs. Receptor source: a woman in her thirties with Graves disease.

This clonotype was counted ten times or more. The chain has TRBV7-2 and TRBJ2-7; D gene uncertain. The CDR3 is 14 amino acids. Between the trimmed V and J ends, which lost 5 bases and 7 bases, there was a span of 18 bases. Germline-derived CDR1 and CDR2 are SGHTA and FQGNSA. The CDR3 DNA reads as TGTGCCAGCAGCCCTACAGTACAGCTGAAAGAGCAGTACTTC. Its translation is CASSPTVQLKEQYF.

V usage is TRBV15 and J usage is TRBJ1-2; no clear D gene. Deletions cut 0 bases from V and 4 bases from J, with 9 bases between. The CDR3 has 14 amino acids. Looked up from germline, CDR1 is LNHNV and CDR2 is YYDKDF (reference sequence). DNA for the CDR3: TGTGCCACCAGCAGAGATTCGGCAGGCTATGGCTACACCTTC. It encodes CATSRDSAGYGYTF.

This clonotype was observed many times. The gene calls are TRBV12-3 or TRBV12-4 and TRBJ1-2; 7 nucleotides match TRBD1. V was pared by 6 bases and J by 4 bases, with 11 bases of the junction left unmatched. This CDR3 is built from 15 residues. Written as DNA, the CDR3 is TGTGCCAGCAGAAGTCCGGGACAGTCTATCTATGGCTACACCTTC. Amino acids: CASRSPGQSIYGYTF.

This clonotype occurred many times. The chain employs TRBV6-4 and TRBJ1-1; 9 bases are a match to TRBD1. J lost 0 bases, V lost 6 bases, and 2 bases had no gene match. The CDR3 loop spans 14 amino acids. Germline CDR1 and CDR2: MRHNA and SNTAGT. The CDR3 sequence: CASRRTGVNTEAFF. As DNA, the CDR3 is TGTGCCAGCAGAAGGACAGGGGTGAACACTGAAGCTTTCTTT.

This clonotype has a count of ten or more. This chain joins TRBV2 and TRBJ2-3; D remains unclear. The CDR3 consists of 17 residues. The germline gives CDR1 SNHLY, CDR2 FYNNEI. Between the trimmed V and J ends, which lost 3 bases and 2 bases, there was a span of 18 bases. The DNA for the CDR3 is TGTGCCAGCAGTGACTTGCGTAATTCGAGGACCACAGATACGCAGTATTTT. It is translated as CASSDLRNSRTTDTQYF.

This clonotype came up many times. The J gene is TRBJ1-1, the V gene TRBV7-9; D ambiguous. Germline V gene sequence: CDR1 SEHNR, CDR2 FQNEAQ (reference sequence). The CDR3 is 13 residues long. Trimming left V 3 bases short and J 5 bases short, with 10 bases between. CDR3 amino acids: CASSLAGLTEAFF. CDR3 sequence (DNA): TGTGCCAGCAGCTTGGCGGGCCTAACTGAAGCTTTCTTT.

The chain carries TRBV18 and TRBJ2-7; D assignment may be TRBD1 or TRBD2 (5 bases each). This CDR3 has 14 residues. The germline V gene encodes CDR1 KGHSH and CDR2 LQKENI. Trimming removed 3 bases at V and 1 base at J, with 10 bases between. CDR3 DNA: TGTGCCAGCTCACCGGAGAGGGGTTCCTACGAGCAGTACTTC. It specifies CASSPERGSYEQYF.

This clonotype was recorded many times. A read error may produce the germline difference seen at one junction end. This chain joins TRBV11-2 and TRBJ1-1, with D possibly TRBD1 on 5 matching bases. Germline CDR1 is SGHAT and CDR2 is FQNNGV. There are 18 residues in the CDR3. The CDR3 sequence: CASSWGSSTSPANTEAFF. The CDR3, as DNA: TGCGCCAGCAGCTGGGGGAGTTCGACAAGCCCGGCGAACACTGAAGCTTTCTTT.

This clonotype was counted between two and nine times. This clone may be a read error of a much larger clone one base away. The V call is TRBV7-3, the J call TRBJ2-1, with 8 bases matching TRBD1. The CDR3 spans 15 residues. The germline gives CDR1 SGHTA, CDR2 FQGTGA. This CDR3 is CASSSRDRSYDEQFF. The CDR3 DNA reads as TGTGCCAGCAGCTCCCGGGACAGGTCCTACGATGAGCAGTTCTTC.

Ten or more counts support this clonotype. The V call is TRBV18, the J call TRBJ2-3, with TRBD2 identical over 13 bases. The CDR3 runs to 19 residues. Germline lookup yields CDR1 KGHSH and CDR2 LQKENI. The J segment lost 4 bases and the V segment lost 5 bases, leaving 15 bases of the junction unmatched. CDR3 amino acids: CASSTNTGTSGVEADTQYF. CDR3 nucleotide sequence: TGTGCCAGCTCAACTAACACCGGGACTAGCGGGGTGGAGGCAGATACGCAGTATTTT. Based on the CDR3 plus reference TRBV18 and TRBJ2-3, the full variable domain is NAGVMQNPRHLVRRRGQEARLRCSPMKGHSHVYWYRQLPEEGLKFMVYLQKENIIDESGMPKERFSAEFPKEGPSILRIQQVVRGDSAAYFCASSTNTGTSGVEADTQYFGPGTRLTVL.

In its sample, this clonotype was seen many times. The chain employs TRBV6-1 and TRBJ2-7; a possible D gene is TRBD2 (5 bases). This CDR3 has 14 amino acids. Per germline, CDR1 MNHNS and CDR2 SASEGT. Trimming took off 6 bases at V and 1 base at J, with 13 bases between the two ends. CDR3 sequence: CASRSTGKSYEQYF. The CDR3, as DNA: TGTGCCAGCAGATCAACCGGGAAATCCTACGAGCAGTACTTC.

To note about this clonotype: With a much larger clone just one base away, this may be a read error. This chain links TRBV11-2 with TRBJ2-1; 8 bases agree with TRBD2. The V gene end was trimmed by 5 bases and the J gene end by 9 bases; junction bases not matched to a gene: 9. The CDR3 runs 14 residues. CDR1 SGHAT and CDR2 FQNNGV come from the germline V gene. CDR3 bases: TGTGCCAGCAGCCAAACGGGGGGGAACGGTGAGCAGTTCTTC. It yields the protein CASSQTGGNGEQFF.

This clonotype was observed many times. This chain uses TRBV7-2 with TRBJ2-7, with D tentatively TRBD2 (6 bases). Per germline, CDR1 SGHTA and CDR2 FQGNSA. V lost 1 base and J lost 4, with 11 bases in between. There are 14 residues in the CDR3. The CDR3 coding sequence is TGTGCCAGCAGCTTAGATGGGGGGAGGTACGAGCAGTACTTC. Residues: CASSLDGGRYEQYF.

This clonotype was seen a few times. The chain carries TRBV10-3 and TRBJ2-1; D may match TRBD1 or TRBD2 (5 bases each). CDR3 length: 15 amino acids. Per germline, CDR1 ENHRY and CDR2 SYGVKD. The V and J ends lost 6 bases and 8 bases respectively, with 20 bases between them. CDR3: CAIRTKDGAPDEQFF. The CDR3 nucleotides read TGTGCCATCAGGACAAAGGACGGGGCCCCCGATGAGCAGTTCTTC.

This clonotype was detected many times. The chain has TRBV15 and TRBJ2-1; a possible D gene is TRBD1 (6 bases). Germline loops: CDR1 LNHNV, CDR2 YYDKDF (reference sequence). V lost 1 base and J 1 base, leaving 14 bases between the germline ends. This CDR3 has 17 residues. CDR3 nucleotide sequence: TGTGCCACCAGCAGAGGCCCGCGAAGGGGGTCCTACAATGAGCAGTTCTTC. Its translation is CATSRGPRRGSYNEQFF. Drawing the rest from reference TRBV15 and TRBJ2-1, the complete variable domain is DAMVIQNPRYQVTQFGKPVTLSCSQTLNHNVMYWYQQKSSQAPKLLFHYYDKDFNNEADTPDNFQSRRPNTSFCFLDIRSPGLGDTAMYLCATSRGPRRGSYNEQFFGPGTRLTVL.

With respect to this clonotype: The junction and the germline gene differ at one end; a read error may be behind it. The rearrangement links TRBV7-3 to TRBJ2-1; D gene uncertain. Germline loops: CDR1 SGHTA, CDR2 FQGTGA. The CDR3 is 16 residues long. This CDR3 is CASSLKGPFSFNEQFF. CDR3 in DNA: TGTGCCAGCAGCTTAAAAGGGCCTTTCTCCTTCAATGAGCAGTTCTTC.

This clonotype showed up many times. V is TRBV4-1 and J is TRBJ2-1, with D perhaps matching TRBD2 (7 bases). CDR3 length: 15 amino acids. The V end was cut by 3 bases, the J end by 5 bases, with 14 bases between. Per the germline V gene, CDR1 is MGHRA and CDR2 is YSYEKL. In nucleotides, the CDR3 is TGCGCCAGCAGCCAGAGGGGGGGGCTAAACAATGAGCAGTTCTTC. This codes for CASSQRGGLNNEQFF.

The chain combines TRBV11-2 with TRBJ2-5; 10 bases fit TRBD2. Germline CDR1 and CDR2: SGHAT and FQNNGV. The CDR3 has 16 amino acids. J lost 4 bases, V lost 2 bases, and 7 bases had no gene match. CDR3 in amino acids: CASSLMSGRATETQYF. CDR3 in DNA: TGTGCCAGCAGCTTAATGAGCGGGAGGGCCACAGAGACCCAGTACTTC.

This clonotype has only a few counts. The chain combines TRBV29-1 with TRBJ1-2, with D tentatively TRBD1 (6 bases). The CDR3 contains 12 residues. Germline V gene data show CDR1 as SQVTM and CDR2 as ANQGSEA. The germline V and J ends were trimmed by 4 bases and 5 bases, with 11 bases remaining between them. The CDR3 reads CSVVGGAYGYTF. In nucleotides, the CDR3 is TGCAGCGTTGTTGGGGGGGCGTATGGCTACACCTTC.

This clonotype was counted many times. This chain connects TRBV7-9 to TRBJ2-5; unclear D gene. V was pared by 1 base and J by 1 base, with 4 bases between. In germline, CDR1 is SEHNR, CDR2 FQNEAQ (reference sequence). The CDR3 runs to 13 residues. This chain's CDR3 is CASSLGLQETQYF. The CDR3 nucleotides are TGTGCCAGCAGCTTAGGGCTCCAAGAGACCCAGTACTTC.

This clonotype appeared many times. This chain links TRBV12-3 or TRBV12-4 with TRBJ2-1, with unresolved D. The V end was cut by 7 bases, the J end by 4 bases, with 5 bases between. The CDR3 runs to 11 residues. In DNA form, the CDR3 reads TGTGCCAGCACCACGTACAATGAGCAGTTCTTC. Protein: CASTTYNEQFF.